The 7 T cell receptor beta chains in this list originate from one sample, sequenced in a study of cytomegalovirus exposure and HLA in healthy donors. The PCR ran on 60 Vbeta and 13 Jbeta primers. The protocol was immunoSEQ multiplex PCR, while the TCRdb copy is restricted to in-frame clones and leaves out a portion. There are 150,000 or so clones in the sample; 84% occur only once, and 5% to 7% lies in the top ten. Sequencing was done on a sample of PBMCs. These receptors all come from a man aged 45-65 years in good health and CMV-seropositive.

The rearrangement joins TRBV9 to TRBJ2-2, with D uncertain. The CDR3 is 14 residues long. Trimming removed 4 bases from V and 7 bases from J, with 14 bases in between. Germline CDR1 is SGDLS and CDR2 is YYNGEE. CDR3 in DNA: TGTGCCAGCAGCCCTCGGGTCGGCCTCGGGGAGCTGTTTTTT. As protein: CASSPRVGLGELFF.

The V call is TRBV5-1, the J call TRBJ2-5, with a tentative D call TRBD2 (5 bases). CDR3 length equals 16 residues. Germline assignment: CDR1 SGHRS and CDR2 YFSETQ. V was pared by 0 bases and J by 0 bases, with 12 bases between. The CDR3 sequence: CASSLVVSANQETQYF. The CDR3, as DNA: TGCGCCAGCAGCTTGGTCGTTAGCGCGAACCAAGAGACCCAGTACTTC.

DNA for the CDR3: TGTGCCAGCAGGACGGGGGGGACCTACACCGGGGAGCTGTTTTTT. Translation: CASRTGGTYTGELFF. V and J are TRBV27 and TRBJ2-2, with 8 bases identical to TRBD2. After removal of 6 bases from V and 3 bases from J, the junction contained 6 bases not matched to a gene. The germline V gene has CDR1 MNHEY and CDR2 SMNVEV (reference sequence). The CDR3 spans 15 residues.

V and J are TRBV6-5 and TRBJ2-3; D is ambiguous. CDR1 and CDR2 from the germline V gene are MNHEY and SVGAGI. This CDR3 has 13 amino acids. The germline V and J ends were trimmed by 0 bases and 2 bases, with 3 bases remaining between them. CDR3 sequence reads: CASSYSYTDTQYF. CDR3 nucleotide sequence: TGTGCCAGCAGTTACTCATACACAGATACGCAGTATTTT.

The rearrangement uses TRBV5-1 and TRBJ1-1; 10 positions agree with TRBD1. The CDR3 sequence is 15 residues long. V shed 4 bases, J shed 4 bases, and the junction held 7 bases outside the gene matches. From germline, CDR1 is SGHRS and CDR2 YFSETQ. The chain's CDR3 is CASSGRTGGSTEAFF. The CDR3 nucleotides are TGCGCCAGCAGCGGTCGGACAGGGGGGTCCACTGAAGCTTTCTTT.

The chain has TRBV6-1 and TRBJ1-5; no definite D call. Germline V gene lookup returns CDR1 MNHNS and CDR2 SASEGT. V was pared by 4 bases and J by 0 bases, with 7 bases between. This CDR3 spans 14 amino acids. CDR3 loop: CASSAEVSNQPQHF. The CDR3 bases are TGTGCCAGCAGTGCAGAGGTTAGCAATCAGCCCCAGCATTTT.

This chain connects TRBV6-1 to TRBJ2-7; TRBD2 matches at 10 bases. Germline V gene sequence: CDR1 MNHNS, CDR2 SASEGT. The CDR3 is 13 amino acids. J was trimmed by 2 bases and V by 6 bases; bases with no gene match: 1. The CDR3 nucleotides read TGTGCCAGCAGCCTAGCGGGGGCCTACGAGCAGTACTTC. Encoded protein: CASSLAGAYEQYF.